These 30 T cell receptor beta chains were all obtained from the same sample, sequenced in a study of blood T cells in healthy people across ages. With a J-beta primer mix and a sample-barcoded 5' primer, a second PCR ran about 7 to 12 cycles. Using its own MiXCR run on the 5' RACE reads, TCRdb lists one record per CDR3 protein. Seen here are over 300,000 distinct CDR3 sequences, 45% to 60% observed once, and the top ten hold around 53%. The sample consisted of blood. All receptors come from a man in his 60s in good health.

V and J are TRBV12-3 or TRBV12-4 and TRBJ2-7; a possible D gene is TRBD1 (6 bases). The CDR3 runs 13 residues. V lost 4 bases, J lost 3 bases, and 10 bases lay in between. This CDR3 is CASSWGTLYEQYF. CDR3 DNA: TGTGCCAGCAGTTGGGGGACACTCTACGAGCAGTACTTC.

This chain connects TRBV6-2 or TRBV6-3 to TRBJ2-7; the D gene is possibly TRBD2 (6 bases). CDR3 size: 13 residues. Trimming cost V 5 bases and J 4 bases, with 12 bases left between them. Germline CDR1 reads MNHEY; CDR2 reads SVGEGT. The CDR3 bases are TGTGCCAGCAGTGGGGGGTCAAGATACGAGCAGTACTTC. This gives the protein CASSGGSRYEQYF.

This clonotype was seen repeatedly, ten times or more. This chain uses TRBV5-6 with TRBJ1-5, with D maybe TRBD1 (5 bases). V dropped 1 base and J dropped 2 bases, with 7 bases sitting between them. The V gene's germline CDR1 is SGHDT and CDR2 YYEEEE. The CDR3 extends over 14 amino acids. This CDR3 is CASSLWGGNQPQHF. In nucleotides, the CDR3 is TGTGCCAGCAGCTTGTGGGGGGGCAATCAGCCCCAGCATTTT. The full variable domain, its missing parts supplied by reference TRBV5-6 and TRBJ1-5, is DAGVTQSPTHLIKTRGQQVTLRCSPKSGHDTVSWYQQALGQGPQFIFQYYEEEERQRGNFPDRFSGHQFPNYSSELNVNALLLGDSALYLCASSLWGGNQPQHFGDGTRLSIL.

This clonotype is a singleton in its sample. This could be a read error, since a much larger clone is one nucleotide away. The rearrangement joins TRBV20-1 to TRBJ2-7; D call uncertain. The V end was cut by 4 bases, the J end by 3 bases, with 13 bases between. CDR1 DFQATT and CDR2 SNEGSKA come from the germline V gene (reference sequence). This CDR3 contains 13 residues. This CDR3 reads CSANNSSYYEQYF. For the CDR3, the DNA is TGCAGTGCTAACAATAGTTCCTACTACGAGCAGTACTTC.

This clonotype was detected many times. This chain links TRBV29-1 with TRBJ2-6; no firm D call. CDR3 length: 12 residues. Germline V lookup: CDR1 SQVTM, CDR2 ANQGSEA. The CDR3 coding sequence is TGCAGTGGAAGTGATGGGGCCAACGTCCTGACTTTC. Translated: CSGSDGANVLTF.

The table lists this clonotype with a few counts. J is TRBJ2-1 and V is TRBV20-1, with 9 bases lining up with TRBD1. The V and J ends lost 6 bases and 6 bases, in that order; junction bases with no gene match: 12. There are 15 residues in the CDR3. Germline-derived CDR1 and CDR2 are DFQATT and SNEGSKA (reference sequence). In DNA form, the CDR3 reads TGCAGTGCCCTGACCGGGACAGGGTCAGCCAATGAGCAGTTCTTC. This gives the protein CSALTGTGSANEQFF.

The gene calls are TRBV28 and TRBJ1-2; possibly TRBD1 for D (5 bases). Germline assignment: CDR1 MDHEN and CDR2 SYDVKM. The CDR3 runs 15 residues. Trimming removed 7 bases from V and 2 bases from J, with 17 bases in between. The CDR3 is CASIRMGGLNYGYTF. As DNA, the CDR3 is TGTGCCAGCATTCGAATGGGGGGGTTAAACTATGGCTACACCTTC.

The CDR3 is CASSGHPYNEQFF. In DNA, the CDR3 is TGTGCCAGCTCGGGACACCCCTACAATGAGCAGTTCTTC. The chain has TRBV14 and TRBJ2-1; a weak D match, TRBD1 (6 bases). The CDR3 runs 13 residues. Germline V gene sequence: CDR1 SGHDN, CDR2 FVKESK. Trimming took 8 bases from V and 2 from J, leaving 10 bases between them.

This clonotype has just a few counts. The J gene is TRBJ2-4, the V gene TRBV6-5; weak D call: TRBD2 (6 bases). Deletions cut 0 bases from V and 7 bases from J, with 16 bases between. CDR3 length: 16 residues. Germline V gene lookup returns CDR1 MNHEY and CDR2 SVGAGI. The CDR3 DNA is TGTGCCAGCAGTTACTCGACCCGGATGGGGGGTAACATTCAGTACTTC. It is translated as CASSYSTRMGGNIQYF.

This clonotype was detected only once. The chain uses TRBV4-3 and TRBJ1-2; TRBD1 aligns across 9 bases. The CDR3 has 15 amino acids. Trimming at V came to 3 bases and at J to 6 bases, leaving 8 bases not matched to a gene. Per germline, CDR1 LGHNA and CDR2 YSLEER. CDR3 in DNA: TGCGCCAGCAGCCAGGGACAGGGAAATGGCGATGGCTACACCTTC. Its protein product is CASSQGQGNGDGYTF.

The sample holds a few counts of this clonotype. V and J are TRBV4-2 and TRBJ2-3; 7 nucleotides agree with TRBD2. Germline CDR1 LGHNA, CDR2 YNFKEQ. CDR3 length: 17 amino acids. The trim removed 1 base at V and 4 bases at J, leaving 11 bases unmatched. The CDR3 region has the DNA TGTGCCAGCAGCCAAGCGCGGGGAGGGGCCGCATCAGATACGCAGTATTTT. Its protein is CASSQARGGAASDTQYF.

J is TRBJ2-5 and V is TRBV10-3; 10 bases are shared with TRBD1. Germline assignment: CDR1 ENHRY and CDR2 SYGVKD. The CDR3 covers 13 residues. V gave up 7 bases and J gave up 5 bases; unmatched junction bases: 4. Written as DNA, the CDR3 is TGTGCCATCAAGGGACAGGGGAGGGAGACCCAGTACTTC. This gives the protein CAIKGQGRETQYF.

The table lists this clonotype with many counts. J is TRBJ2-7 and V is TRBV7-2; the match to TRBD1 covers 10 bases. With V trimmed by 5 bases and J by 2 bases, 9 bases remained unmatched. The germline V gene has CDR1 SGHTA and CDR2 FQGNSA. The CDR3 runs 16 residues. In DNA form, the CDR3 reads TGTGCCAGCAGCCGGACCCGGACAGGGGGACCCTACGAGCAGTACTTC. Translated, it gives CASSRTRTGGPYEQYF.

The count of this clonotype is one. The chain has TRBV5-6 and TRBJ2-4; TRBD1 matches at 10 bases. The J call may be faulty, since TRBJ2-7 better matches the DNA end. The CDR3 totals 15 residues. From germline, CDR1 is SGHDT and CDR2 YYEEEE. The CDR3 is CASAGRDRGSYEQYF. The DNA of the CDR3 is TGTGCCAGCGCCGGTCGGGACAGGGGATCGTACGAGCAGTACTTC.

V and J are TRBV11-2 and TRBJ2-1; 10 positions match TRBD2. V was clipped by 5 bases and J by 4 bases; unmatched bases: 11. CDR3 size: 17 residues. Germline V gene lookup returns CDR1 SGHAT and CDR2 FQNNGV. CDR3 sequence reads: CASSPRRAGGAYNEQFF. The CDR3 DNA reads TGTGCCAGCAGCCCCAGGCGAGCGGGGGGGGCGTACAATGAGCAGTTCTTC.

The chain carries TRBV7-2 and TRBJ2-3; 15 nucleotides align to TRBD2. This CDR3 is 15 amino acids long. Germline lookup yields CDR1 SGHTA and CDR2 FQGNSA. J was trimmed by 5 bases and V by 5 bases; bases with no gene match: 2. The CDR3 DNA follows: TGTGCCAGCAGCGAGGGACTAGCGGGGGGAGATACGCAGTATTTT. This codes for CASSEGLAGGDTQYF.

The chain is built from TRBV20-1 and TRBJ2-7, with D maybe TRBD2 (5 bases). The CDR3 consists of 14 residues. CDR1 DFQATT and CDR2 SNEGSKA come from the germline V gene (reference sequence). The ends were cut back, 5 bases at V and 4 bases at J, with 18 bases in the middle. Written as DNA, the CDR3 is TGCAGTGCTCCCGCTCATACTAGAGGGTACGAGCAGTACTTC. Its protein is CSAPAHTRGYEQYF.

The chain recombines TRBV10-3 with TRBJ1-2; 8 nucleotides match TRBD1. The CDR3 covers 13 residues. CDR1 is ENHRY, CDR2 SYGVKD, per germline. With V trimmed by 7 bases and J by 1 base, 2 bases remained unmatched. The CDR3 nucleotides read TGTGCCATCACGGGACAGGTTAACTATGGCTACACCTTC. Amino acid sequence: CAITGQVNYGYTF.

This clonotype was counted a single time. V usage is TRBV5-1 and J usage is TRBJ2-7, with D maybe TRBD2 (5 bases). The CDR3 runs 13 residues. Trimming took 7 bases from V and 0 from J, leaving 11 bases between them. Germline V lookup: CDR1 SGHRS, CDR2 YFSETQ. The DNA for the CDR3 is TGCGCCAGCCGGGAACAGAGCTCCTACGAGCAGTACTTC. This codes for CASREQSSYEQYF.

The table lists this clonotype with a count of one. The rearrangement uses TRBV2 and TRBJ2-5, with D tentatively TRBD2 (5 bases). There are 15 residues in the CDR3. Trimming cost V 0 bases and J 7 bases, with 15 bases left between them. CDR1 and CDR2 from the germline V gene are SNHLY and FYNNEI. Written as DNA, the CDR3 is TGTGCCAGCAGTGAAGCGCTCGGCAGCGGAGGGACCCAGTACTTC. Its translation: CASSEALGSGGTQYF.

J is TRBJ2-1 and V is TRBV20-1, with 10 bases fitting TRBD2. The junction had 9 bases not matched to a gene; V was cut back by 0 bases and J by 7 bases. The CDR3 has 16 residues. Germline V lookup: CDR1 DFQATT, CDR2 SNEGSKA (reference sequence). The DNA for the CDR3 is TGCAGTGCTAGAGATCCGCTAGCGGGAGCTAGGAATGAGCAGTTCTTC. It codes for CSARDPLAGARNEQFF.

The chain employs TRBV3-1 and TRBJ1-2; TRBD1 aligns across 12 bases. CDR1 and CDR2 (germline): LGHDT, YNNKEL (reference sequence). Losses at the gene ends were 0 bases for V and 7 bases for J; bases not matched to a gene: 3. The CDR3 spans 15 residues. CDR3 in DNA: TGTGCCAGCAGCCAAGATCTGGGACAGGGGGCTGGCTACACCTTC. Translation: CASSQDLGQGAGYTF.

J is TRBJ2-5 and V is TRBV5-1; D gene ambiguous. CDR3 size: 12 residues. V was shortened by 4 bases and J by 11 bases, with 15 bases between the two germline ends. Germline V gene data show CDR1 as SGHRS and CDR2 as YFSETQ. The CDR3 DNA is TGCGCCAGCAGCAGGGATGGTCTGGAGCAGTACTTC. This encodes CASSRDGLEQYF.

Regarding this clonotype: Relative to the germline gene, one junction end is altered; a read error may explain this. DNA of the CDR3: TGTGCCTGCAGCTCACTCGGGGACAATGAGCAGTTCTTC. Its translation is CACSSLGDNEQFF. The genes are TRBV27 and TRBJ2-1, with a possible D match to TRBD2 (5 bases). Germline V gives CDR1 MNHEY, CDR2 SMNVEV (reference sequence). This CDR3 region has 13 residues.

The genes are TRBV28 and TRBJ1-6; 9 nucleotides line up with TRBD1. The germline V gene has CDR1 MDHEN and CDR2 SYDVKM. The CDR3 is 14 amino acids. The V gene end was trimmed by 7 bases and the J gene end by 10 bases; junction bases not matched to a gene: 8. CDR3 loop: CASTPGQGGSPLHF. CDR3 sequence (DNA): TGTGCCAGCACCCCGGGACAGGGAGGATCACCCCTCCACTTT.

This clonotype turned up a few times. V gene TRBV20-1 combines with J gene TRBJ2-5; 10 bases are a match to TRBD1. The J call is uncertain, as TRBJ2-7 better fits the DNA end. The germline V gene encodes CDR1 DFQATT and CDR2 SNEGSKA (reference sequence). The CDR3 loop spans 13 amino acids. The CDR3: CSATDRGPNEQYF. The CDR3 DNA sequence: TGCAGTGCTACCGACAGGGGGCCAAACGAGCAGTACTTC.

This clonotype was found a few times. The rearrangement uses TRBV6-5 and TRBJ1-2; 9 bases are a match to TRBD1. V lost 4 bases to trimming and J lost 2 bases; unmatched junction nucleotides: 5. The CDR3 is made up of 15 amino acids. Germline CDR1 MNHEY, CDR2 SVGAGI. The DNA for the CDR3 is TGTGCCAGCAGTTCGGGACAGGGATGGAACTATGGCTACACCTTC. Amino acid sequence: CASSSGQGWNYGYTF.

In its sample, this clonotype was seen a few times. The chain uses TRBV29-1 and TRBJ1-1; no clear D. This CDR3 has 14 residues. Germline-derived CDR1 and CDR2 are SQVTM and ANQGSEA. V dropped 6 bases and J dropped 4 bases, with 18 bases sitting between them. The CDR3 spells CSVHAGRVGTEAFF. CDR3 sequence (DNA): TGCAGCGTACACGCCGGACGGGTAGGCACTGAAGCTTTCTTT.

The J gene is TRBJ2-1, the V gene TRBV6-2 or TRBV6-3; possible D gene TRBD2, 6 bases. The germline gives CDR1 MNHEY, CDR2 SVGEGT. V lost 11 bases and J 3 bases, leaving 14 bases between the germline ends. The CDR3 is made up of 13 amino acids. CDR3 in DNA: TGTGCCTCTGCGGGAACGGTCTACAATGAGCAGTTCTTC. Its translation: CASAGTVYNEQFF.

V gene TRBV7-2 combines with J gene TRBJ2-7; no firm D call. The length of the CDR3 is 16 residues. From germline, CDR1 is SGHTA and CDR2 FQGNSA. Trimming removed 3 bases at V and 1 base at J, with 16 bases between. The CDR3 loop is CASSLGPDLRSYEQYF. Here the CDR3 DNA reads TGTGCCAGCAGCTTGGGTCCCGACCTAAGATCCTACGAGCAGTACTTC. Full variable domain (remainder filled in from reference TRBV7-2 and TRBJ2-7): GAGVSQSPSNKVTEKGKDVELRCDPISGHTALYWYRQSLGQGLEFLIYFQGNSAPDKSGLPSDRFSAERTGGSVSTLTIQRTQQEDSAVYLCASSLGPDLRSYEQYFGPGTRLTVT.